This is a list of T cell receptor beta chains from one sample in a study of blood T cell repertoires in COVID-19. Sequencing was performed with immunoSEQ multiplex PCR; in TCRdb, only in-frame clones are kept and a portion is missing. The sample lists about 130,000 clones; under 90% were seen once. Material for sequencing was peripheral blood. The receptors come from a woman aged 55-69 years with acute or convalescent COVID-19. The CDR3 runs from the conserved cysteine through the conserved F or W. The D gene is left open where the match is weak. Clone size, where shown, is once, few, many, or a class for clones that have expanded.

>-|TRBD2|TRBJ2-5|TRBV2
TGTGCCAGCAATGGACTAGCGGGTATCCAAGAGACCCAGTACTTC
CASNGLAGIQETQYF
>-|-|TRBJ1-2|TRBV7-9
TGTGCCAGCAGCTTAGTAGAGGAATTTGGCTACACCTTC
CASSLVEEFGYTF
>-|-|TRBJ1-2|TRBV5-5
TGTGCCAGCAGCTTGCACACGACACTCAACTATGGCTACACCTTC
CASSLHTTLNYGYTF
>few|TRBD2|TRBJ2-3|TRBV10-3
TGTGCCATCAGCGACCTCGGACTAGCGGGGTTCGCAGATACGCAGTATTTT
CAISDLGLAGFADTQYF
>-|-|TRBJ2-7|TRBV10-3
TGTGCCATCAGTGAGTCGACAAGGTCCTACGAGCAGTACTTC
CAISESTRSYEQYF
>-|-|TRBJ1-4|TRBV2
TGTGCCAGCAGTGAGACGGGGGAAAAACTGTTTTTT
CASSETGEKLFF
>-|-|TRBJ1-1|TRBV9
TGTGCCAGCACCCCTATACCGGGGAAGCTGAACACTGAAGCTTTCTTT
CASTPIPGKLNTEAFF
>-|TRBD1|TRBJ1-1|TRBV28
TGTGCCAGCAGTTCCCCCTTTGGGACAGGGATCGCTGAAGCTTTCTTT
CASSSPFGTGIAEAFF
>-|-|TRBJ2-1|TRBV5-1
TGCGCCAGCAGCTTGGACGTCTCTTCTAGTGGGGAGCAGTTCTTC
CASSLDVSSSGEQFF
>-|-|TRBJ1-2|TRBV6-5
TGTGCCAGCAGTTACTCTTCGCCCGTCGGTGGCTACACCTTC
CASSYSSPVGGYTF
>-|TRBD1|TRBJ1-2|TRBV11-2
TGTGCCAGCAGTCCGGACAGGCACTATGGCTACACCTTC
CASSPDRHYGYTF
>-|-|TRBJ1-4|TRBV7-9
TGTGCCAGCAGCACTCGACAGACAGGCGAGGAAAAACTGTTTTTT
CASSTRQTGEEKLFF
>-|-|TRBJ1-3|TRBV9
TGTGCCAGCAGTTCGCAGGGTTTTCTTTCTGGAAACACCATATATTTT
CASSSQGFLSGNTIYF
>few|TRBD1|TRBJ1-5|TRBV19
TGTGCCAGTAGTGTCCGGACAGGTCGGGTTCAGCCCCAGCATTTT
CASSVRTGRVQPQHF
>-|TRBD1|TRBJ1-2|TRBV19
TGTGTTACACAGGGGTTCGACGGCTACACCTTC
CVTQGFDGYTF
>-|-|TRBJ2-5|TRBV18
TGTGCCAGCTCACCACCAACAGGGAGTGGAGGAGAGACCCAGTACTTC
CASSPPTGSGGETQYF
>-|-|TRBJ1-3|TRBV18
TGTGCCAGCTCCCCGCGGGGTTCTGCGGAAGGAAACACCATATATTTT
CASSPRGSAEGNTIYF